Below are 30 T cell receptor beta chains sequenced from a single sample in a study of OX40 agonist ivuxolimab in advanced cancers. TCRdb's table, derived via immunoSEQ multiplex PCR, lists solely in-frame clones and lacks some. The sample yields approximately 70,000 clones, about 85% seen once. Source: CD4+ or CD8+ T cells sorted from blood, taken in a trial of the OX40 agonist ivuxolimab. The source of these receptors is an adult with an advanced solid tumor such as melanoma, head and neck, liver or kidney cancer.

V and J are TRBV29-1 and TRBJ2-5; perhaps TRBD1 as D (6 bases). In germline, CDR1 is SQVTM, CDR2 ANQGSEA. CDR3 length equals 12 residues. The V end was cut by 7 bases, the J end by 1 base, with 10 bases between. The DNA of the CDR3 is TGCAGCGCCCTACAGGGCCAAGAGACCCAGTACTTC. Its translation: CSALQGQETQYF.

The CDR3 here is CASSLLKNEQFF. CDR3 bases: TGTGCCAGCAGCTTGCTAAAGAATGAGCAGTTCTTC. This chain connects TRBV5-6 to TRBJ2-1, with D hard to call. This CDR3 region has 12 residues. With 1 base removed from V and 7 bases from J, the gap between germline ends came to 6 bases. Germline values: CDR1 SGHDT, CDR2 YYEEEE.

The chain joins TRBV28 to TRBJ2-7; 9 nucleotides align to TRBD2. This CDR3 comprises 15 residues. Unmatched junction bases numbered 8, after V lost 4 bases and J lost 4 bases. Germline V gene lookup returns CDR1 MDHEN and CDR2 SYDVKM. CDR3 protein: CASSWGSSGVYEQYF. In nucleotides, the CDR3 is TGTGCCAGCAGTTGGGGTTCTAGCGGGGTTTACGAGCAGTACTTC.

Only a few counts were recorded for this clone. V and J are TRBV10-1 and TRBJ2-7, with 9 bases aligning to TRBD1. This CDR3 spans 16 amino acids. The V and J ends lost 1 base and 3 bases, in that order; junction bases with no gene match: 7. Germline-derived CDR1 and CDR2 are WNHNN and SYGVQD (reference sequence). The CDR3 sequence is CASSELQGANLYEQYF. The CDR3 DNA follows: TGCGCCAGCAGTGAGTTACAGGGGGCTAACCTCTACGAGCAGTACTTC.

The V gene is TRBV7-9, the J gene TRBJ1-5; TRBD1 aligns across 9 bases. Germline V lookup: CDR1 SEHNR, CDR2 FQNEAQ (reference sequence). The CDR3 has 14 residues. V lost 5 bases and J lost 4; bases outside the gene matches: 3. CDR3 nucleotide sequence: TGTGCCAGCAGCCCCGGGACAGGGAATCAGCCCCAGCATTTT. Its protein product is CASSPGTGNQPQHF. The variable domain in full, with the rest retrieved from reference TRBV7-9 and TRBJ1-5, is DTGVSQNPRHKITKRGQNVTFRCDPISEHNRLYWYRQTLGQGPEFLTYFQNEAQLEKSRLLSDRFSAERPKGSFSTLEIQRTEQGDSAMYLCASSPGTGNQPQHFGDGTRLSIL.

This rearrangement joins TRBV6-5 to TRBJ1-5; 7 positions match TRBD1. V gave up 6 bases and J gave up 2 bases; unmatched junction bases: 7. CDR1 MNHEY and CDR2 SVGAGI come from the germline V gene. The CDR3 is 15 residues long. CDR3 in DNA: TGTGCCAGCAGCCATTCGGGACAGCGCAATCAGCCCCAGCATTTT. This codes for CASSHSGQRNQPQHF.

The chain uses TRBV19 and TRBJ2-3; 7 positions match TRBD1. V was pared by 4 bases and J by 3 bases, with 10 bases of the junction left unmatched. Germline CDR1 and CDR2: LNHDA and SQIVND (reference sequence). The CDR3 runs to 16 residues. The CDR3 loop is CASSKNDRAGTDTQYF. DNA for the CDR3: TGTGCCAGTAGTAAGAATGACAGGGCAGGGACAGATACGCAGTATTTT.

The chain combines TRBV11-1 with TRBJ1-5, with D tentatively TRBD1 (5 bases). Germline loops: CDR1 SGHAT, CDR2 FQDESV (reference sequence). Trimming stripped 4 bases from V and 3 bases from J, with 10 bases between. The CDR3 totals 14 residues. The CDR3 DNA reads TGTGCCAGCAGCTACGACAGTTTCAATCAGCCCCAGCATTTT. Translating gives CASSYDSFNQPQHF.

The V and J genes are TRBV6-5 and TRBJ1-1; the D gene is possibly TRBD1 (5 bases). CDR1 and CDR2 (germline): MNHEY, SVGAGI. The CDR3 totals 12 residues. V was trimmed by 8 bases and J by 5 bases, leaving 12 bases between them. CDR3 in amino acids: CASWGYWTEAFF. The CDR3 DNA reads as TGTGCCAGCTGGGGGTATTGGACTGAAGCTTTCTTT.

V and J are TRBV5-1 and TRBJ1-3; TRBD1 is a possible D gene (5 bases). V was cut by 0 bases and J by 0 bases, with 7 bases left in between. Germline V gives CDR1 SGHRS, CDR2 YFSETQ. The CDR3 sequence is 15 residues long. CDR3 residues: CASSLGQNSGNTIYF. CDR3 nucleotides: TGCGCCAGCAGCTTGGGACAGAACTCTGGAAACACCATATATTTT.

V usage is TRBV5-8 and J usage is TRBJ2-7; the D is unclear. V lost 0 bases and J 2 bases, leaving 6 bases between the germline ends. CDR1 and CDR2 from the germline V gene are SGHTS and YDEGEE. The CDR3 consists of 13 residues. The CDR3 loop is CASSLAVPYEQYF. CDR3 bases: TGTGCCAGCAGCTTGGCGGTTCCCTACGAGCAGTACTTC.

The chain joins TRBV5-6 to TRBJ2-5; unclear D gene. The CDR3 extends over 13 amino acids. The germline V and J ends were trimmed by 4 bases and 0 bases, with 7 bases remaining between them. Germline CDR1 is SGHDT and CDR2 is YYEEEE. For the CDR3, the DNA is TGTGCCAGCAGCCTTTCGTACCAAGAGACCCAGTACTTC. Translated, it gives CASSLSYQETQYF.

In this sample, this clone turned up once. The chain carries TRBV14 and TRBJ2-1, with 8 nucleotides matching TRBD2. The CDR3 has 15 residues. Germline V lookup: CDR1 SGHDN, CDR2 FVKESK. J gave up 3 bases and V 1 base, and 2 bases lay outside the gene matches. The CDR3 nucleotides read TGTGCCAGCAGCCAAGGGACTAGCTTCTACAATGAGCAGTTCTTC. This encodes CASSQGTSFYNEQFF. The variable domain in full, with the rest retrieved from reference TRBV14 and TRBJ2-1, is EAGVTQFPSHSVIEKGQTVTLRCDPISGHDNLYWYRRVMGKEIKFLLHFVKESKQDESGMPNNRFLAERTGGTYSTLKVQPAELEDSGVYFCASSQGTSFYNEQFFGPGTRLTVL.

The chain carries TRBV6-1 and TRBJ2-6, with D tentatively TRBD1 (5 bases). Per germline, CDR1 MNHNS and CDR2 SASEGT. The V end was cut by 3 bases, the J end by 10 bases, with 7 bases between. This CDR3 is 12 amino acids long. The CDR3 nucleotides read TGTGCCAGCAGTGATCCAGGGAACGTCCTGACTTTC. It specifies CASSDPGNVLTF.

The chain has TRBV13 and TRBJ2-5; D is unresolved. The end of the DNA fits TRBJ2-7 better, so the J call may be wrong. The CDR3 contains 15 residues. CDR1 and CDR2 (germline): PRHDT, FYEKMQ (reference sequence). This CDR3 is CASSPEPPSSYEQYF. CDR3 in DNA: TGTGCCAGCAGCCCCGAACCGCCGAGCTCCTACGAGCAGTACTTC.

V is TRBV5-1 and J is TRBJ2-1, with TRBD1 matching over 8 bases. This CDR3 has 24 residues. Trimming at V came to 3 bases and at J to 0 bases, leaving 29 bases not matched to a gene. Germline CDR1 reads SGHRS; CDR2 reads YFSETQ. CDR3 protein: CASSWVTGADLISFMESSYNEQFF. The DNA of the CDR3 is TGCGCCAGCAGCTGGGTGACAGGGGCCGACCTAATTTCTTTTATGGAGAGCTCCTACAATGAGCAGTTCTTC.

This clone was seen only a few times. The V and J genes are TRBV7-9 and TRBJ2-1; 10 bases are shared with TRBD2. There are 18 residues in the CDR3. V was pared by 4 bases and J by 3 bases, with 12 bases of the junction left unmatched. The V gene's germline CDR1 is SEHNR and CDR2 FQNEAQ (reference sequence). CDR3 coding DNA: TGTGCCAGCAGCTCTGACCGACGGACTAGCGGCATCTACAATGAGCAGTTCTTC. Translation gives CASSSDRRTSGIYNEQFF.

The V gene is TRBV7-8, the J gene TRBJ2-1; 10 bases agree with TRBD2. This CDR3 region has 19 residues. CDR1 SGHVS and CDR2 FQNEAQ come from the germline V gene. With V trimmed by 5 bases and J by 8 bases, 21 bases remained unmatched. The CDR3, as DNA: TGTGCCAGCAGCCTCTCATCCAGCTTATCTAGCGGGAGTGGGGATGAGCAGTTCTTC. Its translation is CASSLSSSLSSGSGDEQFF.

The gene calls are TRBV6-1 and TRBJ1-3; D remains unclear. The V gene's germline CDR1 is MNHNS and CDR2 SASEGT. The CDR3 has 14 amino acids. Trimming took 5 bases from V and 5 from J, leaving 13 bases between them. CDR3 sequence reads: CASSPAQTRNTIYF. The CDR3, as DNA: TGTGCCAGCAGTCCGGCACAAACGAGAAACACCATATATTTT.

This clone was recorded a few times. The chain carries TRBV5-1 and TRBJ1-2, with D perhaps TRBD1 (5 bases). Germline CDR1 reads SGHRS; CDR2 reads YFSETQ. The CDR3 sequence is 15 residues long. Trimming pared 0 bases from V and 4 bases from J, leaving 13 bases between. CDR3 DNA sequence: TGCGCCAGCAGCTTGGCGCAAGGGGACGGCTATGGCTACACCTTC. The encoded protein is CASSLAQGDGYGYTF.

This chain connects TRBV6-1 to TRBJ1-1, with 7 bases aligning to TRBD1. V lost 8 bases and J lost 0; bases outside the gene matches: 6. The CDR3 spans 14 residues. Looked up from germline, CDR1 is MNHNS and CDR2 is SASEGT. CDR3 DNA sequence: TGTGCCAGCTCTGCAGGGGGATTGAACACTGAAGCTTTCTTT. It yields the protein CASSAGGLNTEAFF.

The gene calls are TRBV5-1 and TRBJ2-7, with D unclear. Matching the DNA end better, TRBJ2-5 makes the J call doubtful. Germline V gene lookup returns CDR1 SGHRS and CDR2 YFSETQ. CDR3 length equals 16 residues. For the CDR3, the DNA is TGCGCCAGCACACAGAGGTATACCAGCACTCAAGAGACCCAGTACTTC. It specifies CASTQRYTSTQETQYF.

This clone was counted a few times. The V and J genes are TRBV6-5 and TRBJ1-5; D not certain. Trimming left V 8 bases short and J 9 bases short, with 8 bases between. The germline V gene encodes CDR1 MNHEY and CDR2 SVGAGI. CDR3 length: 10 amino acids. The chain's CDR3 is CASLQRPQHF. The CDR3 coding sequence is TGTGCCAGCCTACAAAGGCCCCAGCATTTT.

This sequence joins TRBV5-4 and TRBJ1-5, with a possible D match to TRBD1 (6 bases). The CDR3 sequence is 13 residues long. Between the trimmed V and J ends, which lost 2 bases and 6 bases, there was a span of 9 bases. Germline loops: CDR1 SGHNT, CDR2 YYREEE (reference sequence). CDR3 protein: CASSLQGSQPQHF. DNA of the CDR3: TGTGCCAGCAGCTTACAGGGCAGTCAGCCCCAGCATTTT.

This rearrangement joins TRBV11-3 to TRBJ1-1; 8 bases agree with TRBD1. The germline V gene encodes CDR1 SGHNT and CDR2 YENEEA. This CDR3 has 16 residues. V shed 5 bases and J 0 bases; nucleotides not matched to a gene: 8. The CDR3 region is CASSPGGADMNTEAFF. CDR3 sequence (DNA): TGTGCCAGCAGCCCAGGGGGCGCCGACATGAACACTGAAGCTTTCTTT.

The chain carries TRBV7-9 and TRBJ2-7; D remains ambiguous. Germline lookup yields CDR1 SEHNR and CDR2 FQNEAQ (reference sequence). Trimming removed 1 base at V and 4 bases at J, with 14 bases between. This CDR3 has 15 amino acids. Here the CDR3 DNA reads TGTGCCAGCAGCTTAGGCCCGACGGACGTATACGAGCAGTACTTC. Translated: CASSLGPTDVYEQYF.

The chain has TRBV5-1 and TRBJ2-5; 7 bases map to TRBD1. The assigned J gene may be wrong: the sequence end matches TRBJ2-7 better. Germline CDR1 reads SGHRS; CDR2 reads YFSETQ. The CDR3 contains 13 residues. The DNA for the CDR3 is TGCGCCAGCAGCCTGACAGGGTCCCACGAGCAGTACTTC. Protein sequence: CASSLTGSHEQYF.

The rearrangement uses TRBV2 and TRBJ2-5; D is unclear. V was trimmed by 7 bases and J by 0 bases, leaving 18 bases between them. Germline-derived CDR1 and CDR2 are SNHLY and FYNNEI. The CDR3 is 16 residues long. CDR3 amino acids: CASKVEESWYQETQYF. As DNA, the CDR3 is TGTGCCAGCAAGGTGGAAGAGTCTTGGTACCAAGAGACCCAGTACTTC.

V and J are TRBV7-9 and TRBJ1-2; D not certain. Germline CDR1 reads SEHNR; CDR2 reads FQNEAQ (reference sequence). CDR3 length equals 15 residues. The V end lost 1 base, the J end lost 4 bases, and 13 bases lay between the germline ends. The DNA for the CDR3 is TGTGCCAGCAGCTTAGACTCCGAGGGATTCTATGGCTACACCTTC. Protein product: CASSLDSEGFYGYTF.

The rearrangement links TRBV11-2 to TRBJ2-1; unclear D gene. The V gene lost 3 bases and the J gene lost 2 bases, with 11 bases spanning the gap. CDR1 and CDR2 (germline): SGHAT, FQNNGV. This CDR3 is built from 15 residues. The CDR3 sequence: CASSFGVGTYNEQFF. The CDR3 bases are TGTGCCAGCAGCTTTGGTGTCGGAACCTACAATGAGCAGTTCTTC.